Below are 10 T cell receptor beta chains sequenced from a single sample in a study of T cell clonality in common variable immunodeficiency (dated by TCRdb to 2014 to 2015). Receptor amplification or capture employed the immunoSEQ multiplex PCR assay. TCRdb carries this immuneACCESS record with in-frame sequences only. Its versions omit some clonotypes, under half of them owing to an unresolved V gene in the studies checked, with the rest unexplained. The sample comprises about 81,000 clones, and every one was counted more than once. The ten largest account for approximately 0.8% of the sample. The sequenced sample consisted of peripheral blood mononuclear cells. These receptors originate from a person aged 18 to 70 in good health.

This clone was recorded at least ten times. Sequencing ends 3 residues short of the CDR3 end; the germline J gene provides the rest. This chain connects TRBV7-3 to TRBJ2-3; 9 nucleotides line up with TRBD2. Germline-derived CDR1 and CDR2 are SGHTA and FQGTGA. This CDR3 comprises 14 residues. Germline trimming cut 4 bases from V and 2 bases from J; bases unmatched to any gene: 1. The CDR3 here is CASSSGLATDTQYF. The CDR3 DNA, read in part, is TGTGCCAGCAGCTCGGGACTAGCCACAGATACG.

This clone was seen ten or more times. The CDR3 here is CASSLGASGRGEQYF. The DNA read from the CDR3 is TGTGCCAGCAGCTTAGGGGCTAGCGGGAGGGGCGAG. This chain connects TRBV7-8 to TRBJ2-7; 12 bases agree with TRBD2. The read falls 3 residues short of the CDR3 end, and the missing part is taken from the germline J gene. Germline assignment: CDR1 SGHVS and CDR2 FQNEAQ. There are 15 residues in the CDR3. Unmatched junction bases numbered 4, after V lost 1 base and J lost 6 bases.

This clone was seen many times. CDR3 DNA (partial): TGTGCCATCCGAGGACTAGCGTCCTTCAACGAG. It is translated as CAIRGLASFNE. The whole CDR3 is CAIRGLASFNEQYF. V gene TRBV10-3 combines with J gene TRBJ2-7; 9 bases match TRBD2. The read terminates 3 residues before the CDR3 end, so the remaining end is supplied by the germline J gene. The ends lost 8 bases at V and 5 bases at J; junction bases unmatched: 10. Germline lookup yields CDR1 ENHRY and CDR2 SYGVKD. The CDR3 is 14 residues long.

This clone was observed many times. The CDR3 extends 3 residues past the end of the read, so its final part is completed from the germline J gene. The chain has TRBV5-6 and TRBJ2-1; D call uncertain. V was clipped by 0 bases and J by 4 bases, with 8 bases between them. Germline CDR1 reads SGHDT; CDR2 reads YYEEEE. This CDR3 has 14 amino acids. CDR3 sequence reads: CASSLGQRYNEQFF. Partial CDR3 DNA: TGTGCCAGCAGCTTGGGGCAGAGATACAATGAG.

This clone came up many times. The sequence runs out 3 residues before the end of the CDR3; the remainder is reconstructed from the germline J gene. The chain links TRBV20-1 to TRBJ1-1; 7 nucleotides agree with TRBD1. Germline CDR1 reads DFQATT; CDR2 reads SNEGSKA (reference sequence). This CDR3 comprises 15 residues. Unmatched junction bases numbered 13, after V lost 5 bases and J lost 4 bases. CDR3 residues: CSAPLARQGGTEAFF. The sequenced part of the CDR3 DNA is TGCAGTGCTCCGCTAGCTCGACAGGGAGGCACTGAA.

This clone was detected ten times or more. The CDR3 end lies 3 residues beyond the end of the read and is filled in from the germline J gene. The chain has TRBV5-8 and TRBJ2-7, with TRBD2 matching 7 bases. The ends lost 0 bases at V and 3 bases at J; junction bases unmatched: 3. This CDR3 is 14 amino acids long. CDR1 and CDR2 (germline): SGHTS, YDEGEE. This CDR3 is CASSLGDYIYEQYF. The DNA read from the CDR3 is TGTGCCAGCAGCTTGGGGGACTACATCTACGAG.

Many counts were recorded for this clone. From the germline J gene comes the end of the CDR3, since the read stops 3 residues before it. The chain carries TRBV7-6 and TRBJ2-1, with 9 bases matching TRBD1. The CDR3 contains 15 residues. CDR1 SGHVS and CDR2 FNYEAQ come from the germline V gene. V lost 4 bases to trimming and J lost 6 bases; unmatched junction nucleotides: 7. The covered CDR3 bases are TGTGCCAGCAGCTGGGACAGGGCCGAGGGCAATGAG. The encoded protein is CASSWDRAEGNE. The whole CDR3 protein reads CASSWDRAEGNEQFF.

The table lists this clone with many counts. The read terminates 3 residues before the CDR3 end, so the remaining end is supplied by the germline J gene. The rearrangement links TRBV18 to TRBJ2-1, with TRBD2 identical over 11 bases. Losses at the gene ends were 3 bases for V and 9 bases for J; bases not matched to a gene: 4. Germline V CDR1 and CDR2: KGHSH, LQKENI. The CDR3 is made up of 14 amino acids. CDR3 sequence: CASSPTSGSREQFF. Partial CDR3 DNA: TGTGCCAGCTCACCCACTAGCGGGAGTCGTGAG.

This clone was seen many times. Sequencing ends 3 residues short of the CDR3 end; the germline J gene provides the rest. The chain has TRBV28 and TRBJ2-7; unclear D gene. V was cut by 3 bases and J by 2 bases, with 5 bases left in between. The CDR3 is 12 amino acids. CDR1 is MDHEN, CDR2 SYDVKM, per germline. CDR3 DNA, as far as it was read: TGTGCCAGCAGTTTGACTCCCTACGAG. The encoded protein is CASSLTPYE. The CDR3 in full is CASSLTPYEQYF. Full variable domain (outside the CDR3, taken from reference TRBV28 and TRBJ2-7): DVKVTQSSRYLVKRTGEKVFLECVQDMDHENMFWYRQDPGLGLRLIYFSYDVKMKEKGDIPEGYSVSREKKERFSLILESASTNQTSMYLCASSLTPYEQYFGPGTRLTVT.

This clone was recorded at least ten times. Read coverage stops 3 residues before the CDR3 terminus; the germline J gene supplies the remainder. The chain combines TRBV7-3 with TRBJ2-1, with 7 bases lining up with TRBD1. Germline CDR1 reads SGHTA; CDR2 reads FQGTGA. This CDR3 comprises 14 residues. V shed 5 bases and J 6 bases; nucleotides not matched to a gene: 7. The CDR3 DNA, read in part, is TGTGCCAGCAGCATCGGGACAGCGCCCAATGAG. Translating it yields CASSIGTAPNE. The whole CDR3 sequence is CASSIGTAPNEQFF.